This passage covers 20 T cell receptor beta chains from one sample sequenced in a study of early T cells in non-severe SARS-CoV-2 infection. TCRdb re-derived calls from the 5' RACE reads in MiXCR, one entry per CDR3 protein. The table includes about 52,000 distinct CDR3 sequences, around 8% detected once. Input material: whole blood. The origin of the receptors is an adult who was a healthcare worker with PCR-confirmed SARS-CoV-2 infection or an uninfected control (not recorded which).

The chain links TRBV7-2 to TRBJ1-1, with unresolved D. Germline V lookup: CDR1 SGHTA, CDR2 FQGNSA. CDR3 length equals 15 residues. V was shortened by 1 base and J by 3 bases, with 12 bases between the two germline ends. The CDR3 DNA follows: TGTGCCAGCAGCTTAGACACCTCGGCCTACACTGAAGCTTTCTTT. It translates to CASSLDTSAYTEAFF. The full variable domain, its missing parts supplied by reference TRBV7-2 and TRBJ1-1, is GAGVSQSPSNKVTEKGKDVELRCDPISGHTALYWYRQSLGQGLEFLIYFQGNSAPDKSGLPSDRFSAERTGGSVSTLTIQRTQQEDSAVYLCASSLDTSAYTEAFFGQGTRLTVV.

This chain connects TRBV7-2 to TRBJ1-2; TRBD1 matches at 8 bases. V was clipped by 4 bases and J by 2 bases; unmatched bases: 6. The germline V gene has CDR1 SGHTA and CDR2 FQGNSA. This CDR3 region has 15 residues. CDR3 sequence: CASSSRTGRNYGYTF. The CDR3 bases are TGTGCCAGCAGCTCTAGGACAGGGCGGAACTATGGCTACACCTTC.

This clonotype was recorded at least ten times. V is TRBV7-2 and J is TRBJ2-5; D is ambiguous. Germline V lookup: CDR1 SGHTA, CDR2 FQGNSA. The CDR3 has 16 residues. The V and J ends lost 0 bases and 5 bases respectively, with 16 bases between them. CDR3 amino acids: CASSLALDRKRETQYF. CDR3 bases: TGTGCCAGCAGCTTAGCGTTAGACCGCAAAAGGGAGACCCAGTACTTC.

The chain links TRBV5-1 to TRBJ2-7; D gene unclear. CDR3 length: 13 residues. From germline, CDR1 is SGHRS and CDR2 YFSETQ. The ends were cut back, 3 bases at V and 4 bases at J, with 11 bases in the middle. As DNA, the CDR3 is TGCGCCAGCAGCTACCAGACCCTTTACGAGCAGTACTTC. Its protein product is CASSYQTLYEQYF.

The chain employs TRBV28 and TRBJ1-5, with D tentatively TRBD1 (6 bases). V gave up 6 bases and J gave up 0 bases, with 18 bases separating them. CDR1 is MDHEN and CDR2 is SYDVKM in the germline V gene. The CDR3 runs to 17 residues. The CDR3 nucleotides read TGTGCCAGCAGCCCCGATGTATGGGGACATAGCAATCAGCCCCAGCATTTT. It codes for CASSPDVWGHSNQPQHF.

This clonotype was seen more than once but under ten times. The V gene is TRBV18, the J gene TRBJ2-5; 8 bases match TRBD2. V lost 1 base and J lost 5; bases outside the gene matches: 9. Germline V gives CDR1 KGHSH, CDR2 LQKENI. The CDR3 runs to 16 residues. The CDR3 nucleotides are TGTGCCAGCTCACCACGGTTCGCGAGCGGGGGTGAGACCCAGTACTTC. It translates to CASSPRFASGGETQYF.

V gene TRBV20-1 combines with J gene TRBJ2-7; D not resolved. The CDR3 extends over 13 amino acids. Germline V gene sequence: CDR1 DFQATT, CDR2 SNEGSKA (reference sequence). Trimming shortened V by 1 base and J by 1 base, and 8 bases separated the two germline ends. In nucleotides, the CDR3 is TGCAGTGCTAGAGCAGGACGGTCCTACGAGCAGTACTTC. Translated: CSARAGRSYEQYF.

This clonotype turned up a few times. CDR3 region: CSARTGPTGELFF. In DNA form, the CDR3 reads TGCAGTGCTAGGACAGGGCCCACCGGGGAGCTGTTTTTT. V usage is TRBV20-1 and J usage is TRBJ2-2; 7 bases align to TRBD1. Germline V gene data show CDR1 as DFQATT and CDR2 as SNEGSKA (reference sequence). This CDR3 comprises 13 residues. V was clipped by 3 bases and J by 4 bases; unmatched bases: 2.

The chain couples TRBV7-9 to TRBJ2-7; tentative D call: TRBD2 (5 bases). The CDR3 has 11 residues. With 6 bases removed from V and 6 bases from J, the gap between germline ends came to 9 bases. CDR1 is SEHNR and CDR2 is FQNEAQ in the germline V gene (reference sequence). CDR3 nucleotides: TGTGCCAGCAGAGGCGAGGGCGAGCAGTACTTC. Its translation is CASRGEGEQYF.

This clonotype was observed once. The chain carries TRBV10-1 and TRBJ2-3, with TRBD2 as a possible D gene (6 bases). This CDR3 has 14 residues. The germline V gene has CDR1 WNHNN and CDR2 SYGVQD (reference sequence). The germline V and J ends were trimmed by 5 bases and 4 bases, with 13 bases remaining between them. The CDR3, as DNA: TGCGCCAGCAGTCTGACGGGGGAGGCAGATACGCAGTATTTT. Protein: CASSLTGEADTQYF.

This clonotype was detected many times. The chain carries TRBV15 and TRBJ2-1; 8 nucleotides line up with TRBD2. V lost 0 bases to trimming and J lost 4 bases; unmatched junction nucleotides: 8. CDR3 length: 17 residues. CDR1 is LNHNV and CDR2 is YYDKDF in the germline V gene (reference sequence). CDR3 coding DNA: TGTGCCACCAGCAGAGATCGGGGCAGCGGGGGATACAATGAGCAGTTCTTC. Translation: CATSRDRGSGGYNEQFF.

V is TRBV6-1 and J is TRBJ1-5, with 10 bases fitting TRBD1. V shed 6 bases and J 5 bases; nucleotides not matched to a gene: 10. From germline, CDR1 is MNHNS and CDR2 SASEGT. The CDR3 covers 16 residues. This CDR3 reads CASSGKDRGTYQPQHF. The CDR3 DNA reads as TGTGCCAGCAGCGGTAAGGACAGGGGGACTTATCAGCCCCAGCATTTT.

V is TRBV6-1 and J is TRBJ2-3; D is unresolved. The CDR3 consists of 16 residues. V dropped 0 bases and J dropped 0 bases, with 10 bases sitting between them. CDR1 is MNHNS, CDR2 SASEGT, per germline. CDR3 loop: CASSEARFTSTDTQYF. The CDR3, as DNA: TGTGCCAGCAGTGAAGCGCGGTTTACTAGCACAGATACGCAGTATTTT.

The chain uses TRBV12-2 and TRBJ1-2; TRBD1, the D gene given by the table, was not confirmed from the DNA. TRBV12-2 is a documented pseudogene. This CDR3 region has 15 residues. The CDR3 protein is CASRPRQDPRYGYTF. The CDR3 DNA follows: TGTGCAAGTCGCCCTCGACAGGATCCCCGCTATGGCTACACCTTC.

Only a few counts were recorded for this clonotype. The V gene is TRBV12-3 or TRBV12-4, the J gene TRBJ2-2; possibly TRBD1 for D (6 bases). V was clipped by 11 bases and J by 3 bases, with 16 bases between them. The CDR3 spans 14 residues. The CDR3 protein is CAADTGSDTGELFF. In nucleotides, the CDR3 is TGTGCCGCCGATACAGGGTCCGACACCGGGGAGCTGTTTTTT.

The chain links TRBV5-1 to TRBJ2-5, with D perhaps assigned TRBD1 or TRBD2 (5 bases each). This CDR3 has 14 residues. CDR1 and CDR2 from the germline V gene are SGHRS and YFSETQ. Trimming removed 0 bases at V and 0 bases at J, with 6 bases between. CDR3 sequence reads: CASSLGGYQETQYF. As DNA, the CDR3 is TGCGCCAGCAGCTTGGGGGGGTACCAAGAGACCCAGTACTTC.

This clonotype was detected only a few times. V gene TRBV7-2 combines with J gene TRBJ2-7, with TRBD2 matching 8 bases. The CDR3 is 15 amino acids. The germline V gene has CDR1 SGHTA and CDR2 FQGNSA. J gave up 7 bases and V 5 bases, and 13 bases lay outside the gene matches. The CDR3 loop is CASSLTSAGTGEQYF. CDR3 DNA sequence: TGTGCCAGCAGCCTGACTAGCGCTGGAACGGGTGAGCAGTACTTC.

The chain links TRBV5-1 to TRBJ2-7; either TRBD1 or TRBD2 may fit D (5 bases each). From germline, CDR1 is SGHRS and CDR2 YFSETQ. The CDR3 is made up of 13 amino acids. Trimming took 7 bases from V and 3 from J, leaving 14 bases between them. CDR3 in DNA: TGCGCCAGCGGGGGATCGGAGTACTACGAGCAGTACTTC. Its translation is CASGGSEYYEQYF.

This clonotype has at least ten counts. The chain combines TRBV5-1 with TRBJ2-1, with D uncertain. The CDR3 runs to 12 residues. V lost 0 bases, J lost 9 bases, and 7 bases lay in between. CDR1 is SGHRS, CDR2 YFSETQ, per germline. CDR3 region: CASSLGPPEQFF. CDR3 bases: TGCGCCAGCAGCTTGGGCCCTCCTGAGCAGTTCTTC.

This clonotype has only a few counts. The genes are TRBV20-1 and TRBJ2-1; 8 bases are a match to TRBD2. This CDR3 is 13 amino acids long. Trimming took 3 bases from V and 10 from J; bases not matched to a gene: 8. Germline V CDR1 and CDR2: DFQATT, SNEGSKA (reference sequence). The CDR3 protein is CSASGRASLEQFF. Here the CDR3 DNA reads TGCAGTGCTAGCGGGAGGGCAAGTCTCGAGCAGTTCTTC.